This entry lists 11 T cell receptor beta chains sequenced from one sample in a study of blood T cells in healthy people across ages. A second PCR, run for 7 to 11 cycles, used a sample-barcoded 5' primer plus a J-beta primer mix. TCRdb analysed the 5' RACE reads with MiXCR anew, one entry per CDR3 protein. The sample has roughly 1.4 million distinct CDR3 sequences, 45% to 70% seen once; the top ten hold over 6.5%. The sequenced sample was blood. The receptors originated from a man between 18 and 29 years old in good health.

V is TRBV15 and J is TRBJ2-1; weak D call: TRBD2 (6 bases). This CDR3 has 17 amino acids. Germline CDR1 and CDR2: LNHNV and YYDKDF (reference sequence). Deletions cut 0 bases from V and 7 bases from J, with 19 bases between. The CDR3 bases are TGTGCCACCAGCAGAGATTTGGCGAGCTTCGGGGGAAATGAGCAGTTCTTC. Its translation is CATSRDLASFGGNEQFF.

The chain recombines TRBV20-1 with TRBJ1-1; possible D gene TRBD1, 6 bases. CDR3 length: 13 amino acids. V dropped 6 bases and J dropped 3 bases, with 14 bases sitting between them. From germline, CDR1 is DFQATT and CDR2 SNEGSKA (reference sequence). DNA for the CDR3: TGCAGTGCGTTTTCGGCAGGGGACACTGAAGCTTTCTTT. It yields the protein CSAFSAGDTEAFF.

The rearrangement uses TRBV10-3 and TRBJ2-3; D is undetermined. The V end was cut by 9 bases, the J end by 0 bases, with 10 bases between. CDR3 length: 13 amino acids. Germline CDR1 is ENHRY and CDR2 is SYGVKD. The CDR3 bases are TGTGCCATTTCCCGCCTTAGCACAGATACGCAGTATTTT. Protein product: CAISRLSTDTQYF.

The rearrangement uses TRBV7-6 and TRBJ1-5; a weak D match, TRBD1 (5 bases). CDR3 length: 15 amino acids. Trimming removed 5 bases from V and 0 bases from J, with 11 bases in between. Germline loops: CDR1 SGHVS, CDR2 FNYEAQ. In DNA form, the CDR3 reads TGTGCCAGCAGCCGGGACCCTAGTAGCAATCAGCCCCAGCATTTT. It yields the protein CASSRDPSSNQPQHF.

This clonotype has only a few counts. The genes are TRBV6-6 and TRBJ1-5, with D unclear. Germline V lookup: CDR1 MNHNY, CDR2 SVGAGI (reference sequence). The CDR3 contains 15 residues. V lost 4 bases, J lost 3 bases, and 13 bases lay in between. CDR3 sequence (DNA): TGTGCCAGCAGTTTAACCAAACCTTCCAATCAGCCCCAGCATTTT. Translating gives CASSLTKPSNQPQHF.

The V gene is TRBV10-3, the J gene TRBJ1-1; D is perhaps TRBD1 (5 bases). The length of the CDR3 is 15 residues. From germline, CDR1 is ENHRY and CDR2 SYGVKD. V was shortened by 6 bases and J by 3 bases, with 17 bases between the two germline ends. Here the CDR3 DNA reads TGTGCCATCAGAAGAAGACAGCCCTCGGACACTGAAGCTTTCTTT. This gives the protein CAIRRRQPSDTEAFF.

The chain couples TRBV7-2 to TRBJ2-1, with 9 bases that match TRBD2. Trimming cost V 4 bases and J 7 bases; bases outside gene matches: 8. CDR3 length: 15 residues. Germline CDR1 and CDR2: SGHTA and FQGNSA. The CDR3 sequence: CASSSYAGGRNEQFF. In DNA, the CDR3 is TGTGCCAGCAGCTCCTACGCGGGGGGGCGTAATGAGCAGTTCTTC.

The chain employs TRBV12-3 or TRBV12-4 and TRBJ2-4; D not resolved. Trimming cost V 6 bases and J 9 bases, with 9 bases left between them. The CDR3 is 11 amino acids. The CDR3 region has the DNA TGTGCCAGCAGCTCCGATTGCATTCAGTACTTC. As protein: CASSSDCIQYF.

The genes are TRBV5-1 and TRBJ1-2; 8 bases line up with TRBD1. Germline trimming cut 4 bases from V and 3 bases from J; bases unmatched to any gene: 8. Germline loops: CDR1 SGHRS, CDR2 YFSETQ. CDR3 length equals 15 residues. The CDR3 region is CASSAGTGDDYGYTF. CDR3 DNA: TGCGCCAGCAGCGCAGGGACAGGCGACGACTATGGCTACACCTTC.

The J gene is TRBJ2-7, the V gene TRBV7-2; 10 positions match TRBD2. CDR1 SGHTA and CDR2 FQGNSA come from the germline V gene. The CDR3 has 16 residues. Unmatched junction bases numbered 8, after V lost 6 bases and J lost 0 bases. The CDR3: CASSLGLARSSYEQYF. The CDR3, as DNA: TGTGCCAGCAGTTTGGGACTAGCGAGAAGCTCCTACGAGCAGTACTTC.

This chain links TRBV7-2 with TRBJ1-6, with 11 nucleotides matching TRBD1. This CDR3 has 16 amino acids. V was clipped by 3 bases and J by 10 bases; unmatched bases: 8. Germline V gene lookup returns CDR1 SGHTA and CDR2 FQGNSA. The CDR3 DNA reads TGTGCCAGCAGCTTCGTCGGACAGGGGGCTGGATCACCCCTCCACTTT. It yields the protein CASSFVGQGAGSPLHF.